This T cell receptor beta chain was obtained from a study of metastatic and nonmetastatic thyroid tumors. Whole-study context: Repertoires of blood and of tissue (tumor or nodule) from malignant and benign thyroid patients were compared.

Every patient underwent thyroid surgery untreated. Overall study results and limits: Patients with malignant thyroid tumors reportedly had significantly higher TCR beta diversity than those with benign nodules, in blood and tumor.

Per the authors' pipeline: CDR3 differences across clinicopathological groups were used to build a distant-metastasis classifier for papillary thyroid cancer. TCRdb re-clonotyped the PCR reads through MiXCR. The authors' filters were not applied to this entry. Of tens of thousands of clones in the sample, under 15% were seen once. Ten or more counts support this clone. Its specificity is unknown. This TCR came from a female donor with papillary thyroid cancer or a benign thyroid nodule (not recorded which). Some clones in this sample may be carry-over from other donors' samples. Sequenced sample: tumor tissue.

This CDR3 reads CASSPGTGGGVSGYTF. DNA for the CDR3: TGTGCCAGTAGTCCCGGGACAGGGGGGGGAGTCAGTGGATACACCTTC. The chain combines TRBV19 with TRBJ1-2, with TRBD1 identical over 11 bases. The CDR3 has 16 amino acids. The germline CDR1 and CDR2 sequences are LNHDA and SQIVND (reference sequence). V shed 5 bases, J shed 11 bases, and the junction held 16 bases outside the gene matches.